This passage covers 8 T cell receptor beta chains from one sample sequenced in a study of blood T cell repertoires in COVID-19. The protocol was immunoSEQ multiplex PCR, while the TCRdb copy is restricted to in-frame clones and leaves out a portion. The sample includes tens of thousands of clones, about 84% seen only once; the top ten take roughly 14%. The sample was peripheral blood. The receptor source for this set is a man in his fifties with COVID-19, enrolled during active disease.

The rearrangement links TRBV30 to TRBJ1-1, with 8 nucleotides matching TRBD1. Trimming removed 1 base from V and 1 base from J; junction bases left unmatched: 14. The V gene's germline CDR1 is GTSNPN and CDR2 SVGIG (reference sequence). The CDR3 contains 18 residues. CDR3 sequence reads: CAWSEAPRGHSWNTEAFF. In DNA form, the CDR3 reads TGTGCCTGGAGTGAAGCCCCCAGGGGGCATTCCTGGAACACTGAAGCTTTCTTT.

This clone appeared a single time. The chain joins TRBV5-6 to TRBJ2-2; 7 bases agree with TRBD1. Germline V gene sequence: CDR1 SGHDT, CDR2 YYEEEE. This CDR3 region has 17 residues. Trimming at V came to 3 bases and at J to 1 base, leaving 9 bases not matched to a gene. CDR3 in amino acids: CASSSALDRQNTGELFF. In DNA, the CDR3 is TGTGCCAGCAGCTCAGCCCTGGACAGGCAGAACACCGGGGAGCTGTTTTTT.

The chain carries TRBV5-1 and TRBJ2-7; weak D call: TRBD1 (6 bases). The CDR3 contains 13 residues. Germline V gene sequence: CDR1 SGHRS, CDR2 YFSETQ. Trimming took off 4 bases at V and 2 bases at J, with 10 bases between the two ends. CDR3 bases: TGCGCCAGCAGCCGGGACAAGGCCTACGAGCAGTACTTC. This encodes CASSRDKAYEQYF.

This sequence joins TRBV6-2 or TRBV6-3 and TRBJ1-3; no reliable D call. Germline-derived CDR1 and CDR2 are MNHEY and SVGEGT. This CDR3 has 13 residues. Trimming shortened V by 5 bases and J by 8 bases, and 13 bases separated the two germline ends. In DNA, the CDR3 is TGTGCCAGCAGTGACAACATCGGGGACACCATATATTTT. It translates to CASSDNIGDTIYF.

V is TRBV6-5 and J is TRBJ1-5; D not certain. The CDR3 is 15 residues long. Trimming pared 0 bases from V and 7 bases from J, leaving 13 bases between. CDR1 MNHEY and CDR2 SVGAGI come from the germline V gene. The CDR3: CASSYSADLGQPQHF. CDR3 coding DNA: TGTGCCAGCAGTTACTCGGCGGACTTAGGCCAGCCCCAGCATTTT.

The sample holds many counts of this clone. This rearrangement joins TRBV29-1 to TRBJ1-2; 10 bases agree with TRBD1. The CDR3 consists of 12 residues. Trimming cost V 6 bases and J 6 bases; bases outside gene matches: 4. CDR1 and CDR2 (germline): SQVTM, ANQGSEA. The CDR3 DNA reads TGCAGCGTCGACAGGGGGCCCCATGGCTACACCTTC. Protein product: CSVDRGPHGYTF.

The chain links TRBV9 to TRBJ2-7; no reliable D call. Between the trimmed V and J ends, which lost 6 bases and 2 bases, there was a span of 18 bases. The CDR3 is made up of 15 amino acids. Germline V gene lookup returns CDR1 SGDLS and CDR2 YYNGEE. CDR3 sequence (DNA): TGTGCCAGCACCCCTACCCAGGCGCATACCTACGAGCAGTACTTC. This sequence encodes CASTPTQAHTYEQYF.

This CDR3 reads CASSGAGGAYNEQFF. CDR3 nucleotide sequence: TGTGCCAGCAGTGGAGCGGGGGGGGCCTACAATGAGCAGTTCTTC. This rearrangement joins TRBV9 to TRBJ2-1, with 10 bases fitting TRBD2. Germline V gene lookup returns CDR1 SGDLS and CDR2 YYNGEE. CDR3 length equals 15 residues. V was clipped by 5 bases and J by 2 bases; unmatched bases: 4.